The clone carrying this T cell receptor (beta chain) has only a few counts. TCRdb passed the 5' RACE reads through MiXCR, listing each CDR3 protein once. Of some 320,000 distinct CDR3 sequences listed, about 10% are singletons. V lost 6 bases and J lost 4; bases outside the gene matches: 6. Germline CDR1 and CDR2: MDHEN and SYDVKM. This CDR3 is 13 amino acids long. The data originate from a study of T cells after yellow fever vaccination. This TCR was recovered from a man between 18 and 29 years old who received the YFV17D yellow fever vaccine. This specimen was CD4+ T cells sorted from PBMCs, taken 45 days after the yellow fever booster vaccination. The rearrangement joins TRBV28 to TRBJ2-7, with 7 bases that match TRBD1. CDR3 sequence reads: CASRVDREYEQYF. CDR3 in DNA: TGTGCCAGCAGAGTCGACAGGGAATACGAGCAGTACTTC.